This T cell receptor (beta chain) is drawn from a study of vaccination effects on CD4 cells after COVID-19. In the study overall: After the second dose, samples were taken at median day 72.

The CDR3 spans 17 residues. V gave up 4 bases and J gave up 0 bases, with 19 bases separating them. Germline V CDR1 and CDR2: SGHRS, YFSETQ. A word on this clone: Its specificity is not known.

The protocol was immunoSEQ multiplex PCR, while the TCRdb copy is restricted to in-frame clones and leaves out a portion. The top ten hold around 5% of the sample, which has 50,000 or so clones, about 70% seen once. Having been cultured for less than 13 days, the cells underwent CD4+ T cell isolation. PCR-confirmed SARS-CoV-2 infection occurred in the person between March and December 2020. Participants were given two doses of BNT162b2 or mRNA-1273 vaccine. The sample was CD4+ T cells from PBMCs cultured without peptide, taken after COVID-19 vaccination. This clonotype originated in a human donor who had a prior SARS-CoV-2 infection. The gene calls are TRBV5-1 and TRBJ1-1; D call uncertain. CDR3 amino acids: CASSGSPGAIMNTEAFF. For the CDR3, the DNA is TGCGCCAGCAGCGGAAGCCCGGGAGCAATAATGAACACTGAAGCTTTCTTT.